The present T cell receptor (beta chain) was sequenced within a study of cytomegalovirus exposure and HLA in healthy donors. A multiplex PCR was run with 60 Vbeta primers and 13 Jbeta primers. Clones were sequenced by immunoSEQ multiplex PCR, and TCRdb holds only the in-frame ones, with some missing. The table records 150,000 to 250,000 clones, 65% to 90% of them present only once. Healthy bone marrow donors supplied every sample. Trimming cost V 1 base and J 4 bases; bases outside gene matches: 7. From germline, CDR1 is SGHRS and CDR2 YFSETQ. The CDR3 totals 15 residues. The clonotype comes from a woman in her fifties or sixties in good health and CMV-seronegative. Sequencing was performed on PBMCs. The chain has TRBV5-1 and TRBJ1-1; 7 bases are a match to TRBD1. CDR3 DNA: TGCGCCAGCAGCTTGTCTCAGGGGGATGGCACTGAAGCTTTCTTT. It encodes CASSLSQGDGTEAFF.